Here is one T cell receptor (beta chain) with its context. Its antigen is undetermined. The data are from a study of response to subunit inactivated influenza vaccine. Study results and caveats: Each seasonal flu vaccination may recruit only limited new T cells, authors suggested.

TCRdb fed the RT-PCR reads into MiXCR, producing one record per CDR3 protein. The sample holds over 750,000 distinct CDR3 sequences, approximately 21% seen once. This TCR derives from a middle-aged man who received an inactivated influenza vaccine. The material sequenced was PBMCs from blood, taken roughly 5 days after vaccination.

CDR3 sequence reads: CSGAEGGNQPQHF. The CDR3 bases are TGCAGTGGGGCAGAAGGTGGCAATCAGCCCCAGCATTTT. The chain joins TRBV20-1 to TRBJ1-5; D gene ambiguous. Trimming took 7 bases from V and 2 from J, leaving 12 bases between them. The germline V gene has CDR1 DFQATT and CDR2 SNEGSKA (reference sequence). This CDR3 region has 13 residues.